The 18 T cell receptor beta chains reported below all come from one sample, sequenced in a study of T cells in Graves' hyperthyroidism and ophthalmopathy (dated by TCRdb to the late 2010s). Libraries came from multiplex PCR. For sequencing, an Illumina HiSeq 2000 was employed. The TCR beta CDR3 regions were amplified from the RNA transcripts. The TCR CDR3 was subjected to a first round of RT-PCR using the HTBI primer set and the Qiagen OneStep RT-PCR kit. TCRdb passed the public sequencing reads through fastp at Q25 and MiXCR, retaining productive beta sequences. Duplicate CDR3 protein sequences are folded into a single record with the most common DNA and genes. The sample records 700,000 to 950,000 distinct CDR3 sequences, around 40% of which are singletons. Around a third of the sample belongs to the ten largest clones. Material for sequencing was blood. Receptors originate from a woman in her forties with Graves' hyperthyroidism.

This chain uses TRBV10-2 with TRBJ2-3; either TRBD1 or TRBD2 may supply D (5 bases each). There are 13 residues in the CDR3. V lost 6 bases, J lost 2 bases, and 9 bases lay in between. CDR1 and CDR2 (germline): WSHSY, SAAADI. CDR3: CASRSGTTDTQYF. As DNA, the CDR3 is TGCGCCAGCAGGTCAGGGACCACAGATACGCAGTATTTT.

This chain links TRBV12-3 or TRBV12-4 with TRBJ1-6; 7 bases fit TRBD1. CDR3 length: 12 residues. J gave up 10 bases and V 5 bases, and 2 bases lay outside the gene matches. CDR3 coding DNA: TGTGCCAGCAGTCCGACAGGGTCACCCCTCCACTTT. It is translated as CASSPTGSPLHF.

The V gene is TRBV11-2, the J gene TRBJ1-6, with a possible D match to TRBD1 (5 bases). The CDR3 consists of 15 residues. Germline CDR1 is SGHAT and CDR2 is FQNNGV. V dropped 6 bases and J dropped 6 bases, with 15 bases sitting between them. CDR3 DNA: TGTGCCAGCAGTCTTAGACAGATTATTAATTCACCCCTCCACTTT. Its protein product is CASSLRQIINSPLHF.

This rearrangement joins TRBV6-4 to TRBJ1-1; D is unclear. CDR3 length: 15 amino acids. Trimming removed 6 bases from V and 1 base from J, with 15 bases in between. Per germline, CDR1 MRHNA and CDR2 SNTAGT. CDR3 region: CASSPGSDGNTEAFF. CDR3 in DNA: TGTGCCAGCAGCCCCGGGAGTGACGGGAACACTGAAGCTTTCTTT.

The table lists this clonotype with a count of one. The rearrangement joins TRBV25-1 to TRBJ1-2; weak D call: TRBD1 (5 bases). V was trimmed by 4 bases and J by 5 bases, leaving 26 bases between them. This CDR3 has 18 residues. Germline V gene sequence: CDR1 MGHDK, CDR2 SYGVNS. CDR3 amino acids: CASSGLGESSGSGYGYTF. The CDR3 DNA sequence: TGTGCCAGCAGTGGATTGGGGGAAAGCTCTGGTTCGGGTTATGGCTACACCTTC.

This clonotype was detected many times. This chain links TRBV5-6 with TRBJ1-6; 7 bases line up with TRBD1. CDR1 is SGHDT and CDR2 is YYEEEE in the germline V gene. The CDR3 runs 15 residues. Unmatched junction bases numbered 5, after V lost 1 base and J lost 7 bases. The DNA of the CDR3 is TGTGCCAGCAGCTTGTTGTCAGGGGGAAATTCACCCCTCCACTTT. Translated: CASSLLSGGNSPLHF.

This clonotype was detected only a few times. V is TRBV7-3 and J is TRBJ1-1; D possibly corresponds to TRBD1 (5 bases). The V end lost 5 bases, the J end lost 4 bases, and 26 bases lay between the germline ends. Germline loops: CDR1 SGHTA, CDR2 FQGTGA. The CDR3 consists of 18 residues. The CDR3 region has the DNA TGTGCCAGCAGCCGTAGAGCGGGTAGTCGCCTAGGGGCCACTGAAGCTTTCTTT. Translated: CASSRRAGSRLGATEAFF.

This clonotype has ten or more counts. J is TRBJ2-7 and V is TRBV29-1; D not resolved. This CDR3 contains 13 residues. V was cut by 4 bases and J by 0 bases, with 10 bases left in between. CDR1 is SQVTM, CDR2 ANQGSEA, per germline. CDR3 amino acids: CSVVTVSSYEQYF. For the CDR3, the DNA is TGCAGCGTTGTGACGGTTTCCTCCTACGAGCAGTACTTC.

This clonotype showed up just a few times. The V and J genes are TRBV7-2 and TRBJ2-7; no definite D call. V lost 5 bases and J lost 2, with 16 bases in between. Looked up from germline, CDR1 is SGHTA and CDR2 is FQGNSA. The CDR3 length is 15 residues. The CDR3 DNA reads as TGTGCCAGCAGCCCCCCCCTAGTTGGGGCCTACGAGCAGTACTTC. Its protein product is CASSPPLVGAYEQYF.

The rearrangement joins TRBV5-6 to TRBJ2-5, with TRBD1 matching 8 bases. The CDR3 totals 16 residues. J gave up 0 bases and V 4 bases, and 8 bases lay outside the gene matches. Germline V lookup: CDR1 SGHDT, CDR2 YYEEEE. CDR3 in amino acids: CASSPRGPGYQETQYF. DNA of the CDR3: TGTGCCAGCAGCCCCAGGGGGCCGGGGTACCAAGAGACCCAGTACTTC. Combining the CDR3 with reference TRBV5-6 and TRBJ2-5 gives the whole variable domain DAGVTQSPTHLIKTRGQQVTLRCSPKSGHDTVSWYQQALGQGPQFIFQYYEEEERQRGNFPDRFSGHQFPNYSSELNVNALLLGDSALYLCASSPRGPGYQETQYFGPGTRLLVL.

V is TRBV6-5 and J is TRBJ2-3; D not resolved. CDR3 size: 12 residues. Germline-derived CDR1 and CDR2 are MNHEY and SVGAGI. Trimming stripped 5 bases from V and 8 bases from J, with 11 bases between. The CDR3 sequence: CASSEGDGTQYF. The CDR3 region has the DNA TGTGCCAGCAGTGAAGGAGACGGTACGCAGTATTTT.

This clonotype has ten or more counts. This sequence joins TRBV2 and TRBJ1-3; possible D gene TRBD1, 6 bases. The ends were cut back, 3 bases at V and 8 bases at J, with 11 bases in the middle. The germline gives CDR1 SNHLY, CDR2 FYNNEI. The CDR3 is 13 amino acids. The CDR3 region is CASSETGRDTIYF. The CDR3 DNA sequence: TGTGCCAGCAGTGAGACAGGACGGGACACCATATATTTT.

This clonotype was seen at least ten times. The chain recombines TRBV20-1 with TRBJ1-5; TRBD1 is a possible D gene (5 bases). From germline, CDR1 is DFQATT and CDR2 SNEGSKA (reference sequence). The V end lost 6 bases, the J end lost 4 bases, and 10 bases lay between the germline ends. CDR3 length: 12 amino acids. This CDR3 is CSAQGPNQPQHF. Written as DNA, the CDR3 is TGCAGTGCCCAGGGCCCTAATCAGCCCCAGCATTTT.

Notes on this clonotype: This may be a read error, as it is one base from a much larger clone. The rearrangement links TRBV10-3 to TRBJ2-2, with D perhaps TRBD1 (5 bases). The CDR3 spans 13 residues. Per the germline V gene, CDR1 is ENHRY and CDR2 is SYGVKD. V was cut by 3 bases and J by 7 bases, with 9 bases left in between. DNA for the CDR3: TGTGCCATCAGTGACGGCAGGGACGGGGAGCTGTTTTTT. Its protein is CAISDGRDGELFF.

Comments on this clonotype: A read error may explain this, as a much larger clone is one base away. This chain links TRBV5-1 with TRBJ1-2; possible D gene TRBD1, 5 bases. In germline, CDR1 is SGHRS, CDR2 YFSETQ. CDR3 size: 14 residues. The chain's CDR3 is CASKAGIDSPGCTF. DNA for the CDR3: TGCGCCAGCAAGGCCGGAATCGACAGCCCAGGCTGCACCTTC.

The chain couples TRBV25-1 to TRBJ2-7; D possibly matches TRBD1 or TRBD2 (5 bases each). Germline assignment: CDR1 MGHDK and CDR2 SYGVNS. This CDR3 contains 15 residues. Between the trimmed V and J ends, which lost 8 bases and 0 bases, there was a span of 17 bases. DNA of the CDR3: TGTGCCAGCTCATCCGGGGCATCCAGCTCCTACGAGCAGTACTTC. Encoded protein: CASSSGASSSYEQYF.

This clonotype was seen a few times. V gene TRBV5-4 combines with J gene TRBJ1-3; the match to TRBD1 covers 9 bases. The CDR3 runs to 15 residues. J was trimmed by 1 base and V by 8 bases; bases with no gene match: 7. Germline CDR1 reads SGHNT; CDR2 reads YYREEE (reference sequence). The CDR3 region is CASRTQGASGNTIYF. CDR3 sequence (DNA): TGTGCCAGTCGTACACAGGGGGCATCTGGAAACACCATATATTTT.

The V and J genes are TRBV5-8 and TRBJ1-5, with 7 positions matching TRBD1. V lost 3 bases, J lost 3 bases, and 6 bases stayed unmatched. The length of the CDR3 is 15 residues. CDR1 and CDR2 (germline): SGHTS, YDEGEE. CDR3 residues: CASSWGQIFNQPQHF. CDR3 nucleotides: TGTGCCAGCAGCTGGGGACAGATTTTCAATCAGCCCCAGCATTTT.